The rows below give T cell receptor beta chains drawn from one sample of a study of cytomegalovirus exposure and HLA in healthy donors. Assay used: immunoSEQ multiplex PCR; TCRdb lists only in-frame clones, some missing. This table holds around 220,000 clones, approximately 80% found once. Sequencing used PBMCs. The receptors shown here come from a girl aged 10 to 17 in good health and CMV-seronegative. CDR3s include the opening cysteine and the closing phenylalanine or tryptophan. D genes are given only for firm matches. Some rows have no size entry. The others give once, few or many, or a class for an expanded clone.

V: TRBV5-6; D: .; J: TRBJ1-4; size: few; CDR3: CASSIRTDSQEKLFF; DNA: TGTGCCAGCAGCATCCGGACAGACAGTCAGGAAAAACTGTTTTTT
V: TRBV6-5; D: TRBD1; J: TRBJ2-7; size: .; CDR3: CASSPGTGYEQYF; DNA: TGTGCCAGCAGTCCCGGGACAGGATACGAGCAGTACTTC
V: TRBV7-2; D: .; J: TRBJ1-5; size: .; CDR3: CASSLQGSQPQHF; DNA: TGTGCCAGCAGCTTGCAGGGCTCCCAGCCCCAGCATTTT
V: TRBV9; D: .; J: TRBJ2-3; size: .; CDR3: CASSVSGNTDTQYF; DNA: TGTGCCAGCAGCGTTAGCGGAAACACAGATACGCAGTATTTT
V: TRBV6-6; D: .; J: TRBJ2-5; size: .; CDR3: CASSPGGAGLETQYF; DNA: TGTGCCAGCAGCCCCGGGGGAGCGGGCTTGGAGACCCAGTACTTC
V: TRBV18; D: TRBD1; J: TRBJ2-4; size: .; CDR3: CASSPGQGVAKNIQYF; DNA: TGTGCCAGCTCACCCGGACAGGGAGTAGCCAAAAACATTCAGTACTTC
V: TRBV6-5; D: .; J: TRBJ1-5; size: .; CDR3: CASRSEMTRSF; DNA: TGTGCCAGCAGAAGCGAGATGACCCGGTCTTTT
V: TRBV28; D: TRBD2; J: TRBJ2-7; size: .; CDR3: CASRRLAGVGEQYF; DNA: TGTGCCAGCAGGAGACTAGCGGGAGTTGGGGAGCAGTACTTC
V: TRBV25-1; D: .; J: TRBJ2-2; size: .; CDR3: CASSGPTSTGGLFF; DNA: TGTGCCAGCAGTGGACCCACTAGTACCGGGGGGCTGTTTTTT
V: TRBV10-3; D: .; J: TRBJ2-2; size: .; CDR3: CAISDDGEGELFF; DNA: TGTGCCATCAGTGACGACGGAGAGGGGGAGCTGTTTTTT
V: TRBV5-3; D: TRBD2; J: TRBJ2-7; size: .; CDR3: CARSFPRTSGGASYEQYF; DNA: TGTGCCAGAAGCTTTCCCCGGACTAGCGGGGGCGCTTCCTACGAGCAGTACTTC
V: TRBV5-6; D: TRBD2; J: TRBJ2-3; size: .; CDR3: CASSPAGDAADTQYF; DNA: TGTGCCAGCAGCCCAGCGGGAGATGCCGCAGATACGCAGTATTTT
V: TRBV5-1; D: TRBD2; J: TRBJ2-7; size: .; CDR3: CASSLGLASYEQYF; DNA: TGCGCCAGCAGCCTTGGACTAGCATCCTACGAGCAGTACTTC
V: TRBV20-1; D: .; J: TRBJ2-7; size: .; CDR3: CSASSSYEQYF; DNA: TGCAGTGCTTCTTCCTCCTACGAGCAGTACTTC
V: TRBV11-2; D: .; J: TRBJ2-3; size: few; CDR3: CASKAGITDTQYF; DNA: TGTGCCAGCAAAGCGGGTATCACAGATACGCAGTATTTT
V: TRBV5-1; D: TRBD1; J: TRBJ1-2; size: .; CDR3: CASSSGTAGNYGYTF; DNA: TGCGCCAGCAGCTCAGGGACAGCCGGTAACTATGGCTACACCTTC
V: TRBV7-6; D: TRBD2; J: TRBJ2-1; size: .; CDR3: CASSPTSGGYNEQFF; DNA: TGTGCCAGCAGCCCGACTAGCGGGGGGTACAATGAGCAGTTCTTC
V: TRBV4-2; D: TRBD2; J: TRBJ2-1; size: .; CDR3: CASSPAGTSGGATNEQFF; DNA: TGTGCCAGCAGCCCAGCCGGGACTAGCGGGGGGGCAACAAATGAGCAGTTCTTC